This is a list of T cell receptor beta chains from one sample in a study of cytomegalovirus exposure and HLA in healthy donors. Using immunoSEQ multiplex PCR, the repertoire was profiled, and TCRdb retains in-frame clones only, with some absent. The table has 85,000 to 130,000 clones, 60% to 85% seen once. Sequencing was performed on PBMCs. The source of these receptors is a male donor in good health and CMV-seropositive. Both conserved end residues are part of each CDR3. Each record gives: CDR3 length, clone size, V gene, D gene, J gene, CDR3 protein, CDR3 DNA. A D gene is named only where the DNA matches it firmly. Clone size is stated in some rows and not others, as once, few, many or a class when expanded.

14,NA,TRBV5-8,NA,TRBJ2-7,CASSLDSRSYEQYF,TGTGCCAGCAGCTTGGATAGCAGAAGCTACGAGCAGTACTTC
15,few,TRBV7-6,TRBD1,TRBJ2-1,CASSGAGTAYNEQFF,TGTGCCAGCAGCGGTGCCGGGACAGCTTACAATGAGCAGTTCTTC
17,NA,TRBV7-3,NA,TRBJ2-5,CASSLNGWGQSQETQYF,TGTGCCAGCAGCTTAAATGGATGGGGACAAAGCCAAGAGACCCAGTACTTC
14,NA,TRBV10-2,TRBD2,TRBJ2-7,CASSDTSEAYEQYF,TGCGCCAGCAGTGATACTAGCGAAGCCTACGAGCAGTACTTC
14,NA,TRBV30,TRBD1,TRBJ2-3,CAWSGRGRIDTQYF,TGTGCCTGGAGTGGCAGGGGGCGTATAGATACGCAGTATTTT
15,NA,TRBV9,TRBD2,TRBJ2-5,CASSYSGGWGETQYF,TGTGCCAGCAGCTATAGCGGGGGTTGGGGGGAGACCCAGTACTTC
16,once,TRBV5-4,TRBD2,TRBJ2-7,CASSLRPGLASYEQYF,TGTGCCAGCAGCTTGAGACCGGGACTAGCCTCCTACGAGCAGTACTTC
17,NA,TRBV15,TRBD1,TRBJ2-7,CATSRGAGTGFSYEQYF,TGTGCCACCAGCAGAGGGGCCGGGACAGGATTCTCCTACGAGCAGTACTTC
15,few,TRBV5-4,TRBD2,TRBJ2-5,CASTLRLAGQETQYF,TGTGCCAGCACCCTAAGACTAGCTGGCCAAGAGACCCAGTACTTC
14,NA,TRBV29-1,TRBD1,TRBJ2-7,CSVRPRDRVYEQYF,TGCAGCGTGCGGCCCCGGGACAGGGTCTACGAGCAGTACTTC
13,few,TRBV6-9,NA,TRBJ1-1,CARPDTPNTEAFF,TGTGCCAGACCGGACACGCCGAACACTGAAGCTTTCTTT
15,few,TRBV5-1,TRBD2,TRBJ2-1,CASSPGLADGREQFF,TGCGCCAGCAGCCCGGGACTAGCGGACGGACGCGAGCAGTTCTTC
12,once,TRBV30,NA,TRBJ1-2,CAWTFANYGYTF,TGTGCCTGGACTTTTGCTAACTATGGCTACACCTTC
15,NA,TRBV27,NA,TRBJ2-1,CASSLDWSSYNEQFF,TGTGCCAGCAGTTTAGACTGGAGCTCCTACAATGAGCAGTTCTTC
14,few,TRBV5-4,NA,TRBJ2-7,CASSLDPGRYEQYF,TGTGCCAGCAGCTTGGATCCCGGGAGATACGAGCAGTACTTC
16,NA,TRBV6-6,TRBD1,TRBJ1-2,CASSLGGTGGRDGYTF,TGTGCCAGCAGCCTTGGCGGGACAGGGGGCCGTGATGGCTACACCTTC
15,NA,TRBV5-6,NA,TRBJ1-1,CASVRGGGVGTEAFF,TGTGCCAGCGTACGGGGTGGGGGCGTAGGCACTGAAGCTTTCTTT
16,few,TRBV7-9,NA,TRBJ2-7,CASSGRDIGGFYEQYF,TGTGCCAGCAGCGGACGGGACATAGGGGGATTCTACGAGCAGTACTTC
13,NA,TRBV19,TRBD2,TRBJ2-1,CASTSGGYNEQFF,TGTGCCAGTACTAGCGGGGGCTACAATGAGCAGTTCTTC
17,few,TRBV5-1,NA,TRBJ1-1,CASSFSPTGGMNTEAFF,TGCGCCAGCAGCTTCTCACCAACTGGGGGCATGAACACTGAAGCTTTCTTT
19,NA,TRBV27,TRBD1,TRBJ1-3,CASSPYGGAGGLSGNTIYF,TGTGCCAGCAGTCCCTATGGGGGGGCAGGGGGCCTCTCTGGAAACACCATATATTTT
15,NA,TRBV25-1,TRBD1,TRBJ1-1,CASSGPKQGDTEAFF,TGTGCCAGCAGTGGCCCAAAACAGGGGGACACTGAAGCTTTCTTT
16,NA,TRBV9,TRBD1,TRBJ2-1,CASSVAGQGNYNEQFF,TGTGCCAGCAGCGTAGCGGGACAGGGGAACTACAATGAGCAGTTCTTC
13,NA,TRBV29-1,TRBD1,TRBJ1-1,CSVGDRVYTEAFF,TGCAGCGTTGGTGACAGGGTGTACACTGAAGCTTTCTTT
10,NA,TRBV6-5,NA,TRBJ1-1,CASRDTEAFF,TGTGCCAGCCGAGACACTGAAGCTTTCTTT
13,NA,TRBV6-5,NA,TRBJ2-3,CASSYGGTDTQYF,TGTGCCAGCAGTTACGGAGGCACAGATACGCAGTATTTT
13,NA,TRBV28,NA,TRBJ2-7,CASSLLGGTEQYF,TGTGCCAGCAGTTTATTAGGAGGTACCGAGCAGTACTTC
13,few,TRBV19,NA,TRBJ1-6,CASSDGPLSPLHF,TGTGCCAGTAGTGATGGGCCTCTTTCACCCCTCCACTTT
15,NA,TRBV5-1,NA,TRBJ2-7,CASTAGGTSSYEQYF,TGCGCCAGCACCGCAGGGGGGACGAGCTCCTACGAGCAGTACTTC
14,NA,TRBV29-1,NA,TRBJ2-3,CSVTRPALTDTQYF,TGCAGCGTGACTCGGCCCGCCCTTACAGATACGCAGTATTTT
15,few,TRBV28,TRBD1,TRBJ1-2,CASSVRDRENYGYTF,TGTGCCAGCAGTGTCCGGGACAGGGAAAACTATGGCTACACCTTC
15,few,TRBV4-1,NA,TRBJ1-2,CASSQDLVRSYGYTF,TGCGCCAGCAGCCAAGATCTGGTCAGATCCTATGGCTACACCTTC
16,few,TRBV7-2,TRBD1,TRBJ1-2,CASSRDRAAAIYGYPF,TGTGCCAGCAGCAGAGACAGGGCTGCCGCTATCTATGGCTACCCCTTC
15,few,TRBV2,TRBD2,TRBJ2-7,CASSDSGRGTYEQYF,TGTGCCAGCAGTGATAGCGGGAGGGGGACCTACGAGCAGTACTTC
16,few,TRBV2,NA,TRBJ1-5,CASSARPESRNQPQHF,TGTGCCAGCAGTGCCAGGCCAGAAAGTCGCAATCAGCCCCAGCATTTT
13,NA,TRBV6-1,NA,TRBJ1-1,CASRRTVNTEAFF,TGTGCCAGCAGGCGGACAGTGAACACTGAAGCTTTCTTT
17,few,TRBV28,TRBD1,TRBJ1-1,CASSPQGAIEANTEAFF,TGTGCCAGCTCGCCCCAGGGGGCGATAGAAGCGAACACTGAAGCTTTCTTT
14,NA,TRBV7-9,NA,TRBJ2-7,CASSLSGSSYEQYF,TGTGCCAGCAGCTTATCTGGCAGCTCCTACGAGCAGTACTTC
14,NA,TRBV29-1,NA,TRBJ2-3,CSVEGRLHTDTQYF,TGCAGCGTTGAAGGGCGGCTACACACAGATACGCAGTATTTT
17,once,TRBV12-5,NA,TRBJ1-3,CASGPPPGRAGGNTIYF,TGTGCTAGTGGTCCCCCCCCTGGCAGGGCAGGGGGAAACACCATATATTTT
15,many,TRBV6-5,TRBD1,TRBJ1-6,CASTLRGQSNSPLHF,TGTGCCAGCACCCTCAGGGGGCAGAGTAATTCACCCCTCCACTTT
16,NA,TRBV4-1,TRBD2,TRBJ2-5,CASSQVTSGAQETQYF,TGCGCCAGCAGCCAAGTGACTAGCGGGGCCCAAGAGACCCAGTACTTC
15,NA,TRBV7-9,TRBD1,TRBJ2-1,CASSLAAGGENEQFF,TGTGCCAGCAGCTTAGCGGCAGGGGGTGAAAATGAGCAGTTCTTC
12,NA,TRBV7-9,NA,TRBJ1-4,CSSSLQGEKLFF,TGTTCCAGCAGCTTACAGGGTGAAAAACTGTTTTTT
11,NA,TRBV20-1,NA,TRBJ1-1,CSAHDRTQLPF,TGCAGTGCTCACGACAGGACTCAACTCCCCTTT
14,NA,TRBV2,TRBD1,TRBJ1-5,CASSETGPDQPQHF,TGTGCCAGCAGTGAGACAGGGCCTGATCAGCCCCAGCATTTT